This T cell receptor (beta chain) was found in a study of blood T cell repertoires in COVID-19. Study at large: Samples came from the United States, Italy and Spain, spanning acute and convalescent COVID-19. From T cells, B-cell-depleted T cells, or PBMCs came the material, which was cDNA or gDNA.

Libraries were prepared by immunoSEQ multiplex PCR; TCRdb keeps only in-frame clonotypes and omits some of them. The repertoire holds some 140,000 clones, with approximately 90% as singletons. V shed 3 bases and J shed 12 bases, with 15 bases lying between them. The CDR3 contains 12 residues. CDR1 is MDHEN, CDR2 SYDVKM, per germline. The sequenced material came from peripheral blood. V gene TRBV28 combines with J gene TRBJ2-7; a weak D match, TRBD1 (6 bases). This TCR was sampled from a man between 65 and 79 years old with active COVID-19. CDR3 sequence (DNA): TGTGCCAGCAGTTTCCTCTGGACAGCTCCGTACTTC. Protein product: CASSFLWTAPYF.